At least ten counts were recorded for the clone carrying this T cell receptor beta chain. Preparation of the TCRbeta library involved a method that used unique molecular identifiers. TCRdb called the PCR reads again in MiXCR, with one record for every CDR3 protein. The data show some 640,000 distinct CDR3 sequences, with 16% seen just once and approximately 1% held by the top ten. The data stem from a study of T-cell reconstitution after alpha-beta-depleted transplantation in children. The CDR3 contains 13 residues. Germline CDR1 is DFQATT and CDR2 is SNEGSKA (reference sequence). V shed 3 bases, J shed 5 bases, and the junction held 4 bases outside the gene matches.

The gene calls are TRBV20-1 and TRBJ2-1; 7 bases line up with TRBD2. This TCR was recovered from a human donor who donated a stem cell graft to a child with acute myeloid leukemia. The sequenced sample was PBMCs from the stem cell graft donor, obtained from the stem cell graft. CDR3 in amino acids: CSASFGLDNEQFF. CDR3 in DNA: TGCAGTGCTAGCTTCGGACTAGACAATGAGCAGTTCTTC.